This T cell receptor beta chain stems from a study of CD8+ T cells in alopecia areata. As for the study in general: Patients received oral tofacitinib, 5 to 10 mg twice daily, for moderate-to-severe alopecia areata. Tofacitinib exposure lasted 6 to 18 months, followed by 6 months off drug. Severity was scored as percentage of affected scalp area in treated patients. Study conclusions and caveats: Scalp samples also contribute reads from the resident alphabeta T cells found in normal skin.

This sample's treatment: oral pan-JAK inhibitor, 5-10 mg twice daily. Collected material from alopecia areata patients comprised lesional scalp punch biopsies and peripheral blood. About this clone itself: Its antigen remains unknown.

This CDR3 is built from 19 residues. Trimming at V came to 0 bases and at J to 3 bases, leaving 13 bases not matched to a gene. Germline V gene data show CDR1 as LGHNA and CDR2 as YSLEER. Extraction and reverse transcription of RNA yielded cDNA as the sequencing template. Here immunoSEQ multiplex PCR was the method, and the copy in TCRdb shows in-frame clones only, minus some. The data contain around 2,000 clones, roughly 77% of them singletons. This TCR derives from a human donor with alopecia areata. This material consisted of skin, taken at week 44, from a patient treated with tofacitinib. The chain is built from TRBV4-3 and TRBJ2-2; 7 bases fit TRBD2. The CDR3 DNA reads TGCGCCAGCAGCCAAGATCCGGGGGGTGGATGGGTTGACACCGGGGAGCTGTTTTTT. Protein sequence: CASSQDPGGGWVDTGELFF.